This TCR beta chain was sequenced in a study of blood T cell repertoires in COVID-19. Study details: The United States, Italy and Spain provided the acute and convalescent COVID-19 samples.

There are 15 residues in the CDR3. The V segment lost 7 bases and the J segment 3 bases; nucleotides outside the gene matches: 4. Per germline, CDR1 MNHNY and CDR2 SVGAGI (reference sequence). Methods used by the authors: Quantification of nucleated cells was approximated via reference gene primer amplification. Repertoires were generated with immunoSEQ multiplex PCR, while TCRdb's copy carries only in-frame clones and drops some. V and J calls and clone size are as listed in that table; D and trimming were resolved from the DNA. The top ten hold about 4.8% of the sample, which has 98,000 or so clones, around 82% seen once.

Sequenced input: peripheral blood. This sequence joins TRBV6-6 and TRBJ2-1; the match to TRBD2 covers 12 bases. The origin of this receptor is a man aged 60 to 69 with acute or convalescent COVID-19. CDR3 protein: CASNLAGGGYNEQFF. DNA of the CDR3: TGTGCCAGCAACCTAGCGGGAGGGGGCTACAATGAGCAGTTCTTC.